One sample yielded the 19 T cell receptor beta chains listed below, sequenced in a study of regulatory T cells in long-lasting Graves disease. Specified time point: persistent/refractory GD, antithyroid drugs over 5 years with positive TRAb. Following extraction of RNA from PBMCs, that RNA was used to make the TCR library. To make TCR beta libraries, researchers used iRepertoire HTBI primers and Arm-PCR of CDR3 regions. One entry per CDR3 protein, called by TCRdb with MiXCR from the multiplex PCR reads. The sample comprises a few hundred thousand distinct CDR3 sequences, 20% to 25% of which are singletons, and roughly 7.1% rests with the top ten. The starting material was peripheral blood mononuclear cells (PBMCs), obtained when the disease was refractory, from a patient treated with antithyroid drugs. The receptors come from a female donor with Graves disease.

V and J are TRBV6-1 and TRBJ2-7; 7 bases fit TRBD2. Trimming cost V 1 base and J 7 bases; bases outside gene matches: 7. CDR1 and CDR2 (germline): MNHNS, SASEGT. This CDR3 has 14 residues. The CDR3 loop reads CASSEGLAAREQYF. The CDR3 region has the DNA TGTGCCAGCAGTGAAGGTCTAGCGGCCCGGGAGCAGTACTTC.

The sample holds many counts of this clonotype. The rearrangement joins TRBV12-3 or TRBV12-4 to TRBJ1-5; D not resolved. Trimming stripped 7 bases from V and 0 bases from J, with 13 bases between. The CDR3 is made up of 15 amino acids. CDR3 DNA: TGTGCCAGCACCAAAGCCTCCTTTAGCAATCAGCCCCAGCATTTT. Protein: CASTKASFSNQPQHF.

This clonotype was found a few times. The chain joins TRBV7-9 to TRBJ2-7; possible D gene TRBD2, 6 bases. The CDR3 length is 18 residues. CDR1 is SEHNR, CDR2 FQNEAQ, per germline (reference sequence). Trimming removed 5 bases from V and 2 bases from J, with 25 bases in between. CDR3 in amino acids: CASSPRSTPSGDPYEQYF. Here the CDR3 DNA reads TGTGCCAGCAGCCCCCGGAGTACACCGTCGGGAGACCCCTACGAGCAGTACTTC.

CDR3 in DNA: TGCGCCAGCAGCTTGGCTGTGCGGGAGGGGGATACGCAGTATTTT. It specifies CASSLAVREGDTQYF. The V and J genes are TRBV5-1 and TRBJ2-3, with TRBD2 matching 9 bases. Trimming cost V 0 bases and J 6 bases; bases outside gene matches: 5. The germline CDR1 and CDR2 sequences are SGHRS and YFSETQ. CDR3 length equals 15 residues.

In the case of this clonotype: A much larger clone is a single base away; this may be a read error. This chain joins TRBV29-1 and TRBJ2-5; TRBD2 agrees at 13 bases. Germline CDR1 is SQVTM and CDR2 is ANQGSEA. CDR3 size: 15 residues. The CDR3 spells CCVVPTSGGKETQYF. In DNA, the CDR3 is TGCTGCGTCGTACCGACTAGCGGGGGGAAAGAGACCCAGTACTTC.

CDR3 region: CASSVDSGLNTEAFF. The DNA for the CDR3 is TGTGCCAGCAGTGTGGACAGTGGGTTGAACACTGAAGCTTTCTTT. The gene calls are TRBV6-4 and TRBJ1-1, with D possibly matching TRBD1 (6 bases). This CDR3 has 15 residues. V lost 4 bases to trimming and J lost 0 bases, with 12 bases between them. Germline loops: CDR1 MRHNA, CDR2 SNTAGT.

CDR3 bases: TGTGCCAGTAGTACCCAGGGGGCGCCTTCGGTCGAGCAGTACTTC. The encoded protein is CASSTQGAPSVEQYF. The chain recombines TRBV19 with TRBJ2-7, with 8 bases aligning to TRBD1. V dropped 4 bases and J dropped 6; count of bases not matched to a gene: 11. The CDR3 extends over 15 amino acids. From germline, CDR1 is LNHDA and CDR2 SQIVND (reference sequence).

The chain recombines TRBV7-9 with TRBJ2-3; 10 nucleotides match TRBD2. CDR1 and CDR2 from the germline V gene are SEHNR and FQNEAQ (reference sequence). The CDR3 is 16 amino acids. Losses at the gene ends were 5 bases for V and 3 bases for J; bases not matched to a gene: 8. The CDR3 loop is CASSPRVAGGTDTQYF. CDR3 DNA sequence: TGTGCCAGCAGCCCTAGAGTAGCGGGAGGTACAGATACGCAGTATTTT.

This clonotype has at least ten counts. This chain joins TRBV28 and TRBJ2-5; TRBD2 might be the D (5 bases). The CDR3 consists of 14 residues. V dropped 6 bases and J dropped 2 bases, with 13 bases sitting between them. Germline V gene data show CDR1 as MDHEN and CDR2 as SYDVKM. CDR3 sequence: CASRDSVNQETQYF. CDR3 in DNA: TGTGCCAGCAGGGATAGCGTCAATCAAGAGACCCAGTACTTC.

At least ten counts were recorded for this clonotype. The genes are TRBV28 and TRBJ1-1; D call uncertain. Germline CDR1 is MDHEN and CDR2 is SYDVKM. CDR3 length: 11 residues. The V gene lost 3 bases and the J gene lost 9 bases, with 8 bases spanning the gap. The CDR3 loop is CASSFSRKAFF. CDR3 nucleotide sequence: TGTGCCAGCAGTTTCTCTCGTAAAGCTTTCTTT.

This chain connects TRBV7-9 to TRBJ1-3; 7 bases align to TRBD1. The CDR3 extends over 15 amino acids. CDR1 is SEHNR and CDR2 is FQNEAQ in the germline V gene (reference sequence). V shed 5 bases and J 4 bases; nucleotides not matched to a gene: 8. CDR3 sequence: CASSQQTGPGNTIYF. The CDR3, as DNA: TGTGCCAGCAGCCAACAGACAGGGCCCGGAAACACCATATATTTT.

This clonotype was picked up a small number of times. The gene calls are TRBV11-2 and TRBJ2-1, with 9 positions matching TRBD2. Trimming removed 0 bases from V and 0 bases from J; junction bases left unmatched: 6. This CDR3 contains 18 residues. Germline loops: CDR1 SGHAT, CDR2 FQNNGV. CDR3 loop: CASSLDRVAGASYNEQFF. The CDR3 DNA follows: TGTGCCAGCAGCTTAGATAGAGTAGCGGGAGCCTCCTACAATGAGCAGTTCTTC. Filled out from reference TRBV11-2 and TRBJ2-1, the complete variable domain reads EAGVAQSPRYKIIEKRQSVAFWCNPISGHATLYWYQQILGQGPKLLIQFQNNGVVDDSQLPKDRFSAERLKGVDSTLKIQPAKLEDSAVYLCASSLDRVAGASYNEQFFGPGTRLTVL.

This clonotype was seen repeatedly, ten times or more. The chain uses TRBV28 and TRBJ1-5; the D is unclear. Germline V CDR1 and CDR2: MDHEN, SYDVKM. CDR3 length: 15 residues. V was shortened by 7 bases and J by 5 bases, with 18 bases between the two germline ends. The CDR3: CASKRRPGVHQPQHF. The CDR3 nucleotides read TGTGCCAGCAAGAGACGCCCGGGCGTTCATCAGCCCCAGCATTTT.

This clonotype was seen many times. The chain joins TRBV6-1 to TRBJ2-7, with TRBD2 matching 7 bases. The CDR3 totals 15 residues. Germline values: CDR1 MNHNS, CDR2 SASEGT. J was trimmed by 2 bases and V by 1 base; bases with no gene match: 5. As DNA, the CDR3 is TGTGCCAGCAGTGAAGAGTGGGGGGGGACCTACGAGCAGTACTTC. Translation: CASSEEWGGTYEQYF.

The J gene is TRBJ2-6, the V gene TRBV28, with 8 bases aligning to TRBD1. CDR1 is MDHEN and CDR2 is SYDVKM in the germline V gene. V shed 2 bases and J 0 bases; nucleotides not matched to a gene: 6. This CDR3 is built from 18 residues. CDR3 nucleotides: TGTGCCAGCAGTTTAAGGGGACAGGACCCCTCTGGGGCCAACGTCCTGACTTTC. It is translated as CASSLRGQDPSGANVLTF.

The chain links TRBV7-8 to TRBJ2-5, with TRBD2 as a possible D gene (5 bases). Trimming pared 4 bases from V and 5 bases from J, leaving 17 bases between. This CDR3 region has 15 residues. Germline CDR1 SGHVS, CDR2 FQNEAQ. The CDR3 DNA reads TGTGCCAGCAGCTCTACGCCCGGACTTTTGGAGACCCAGTACTTC. It yields the protein CASSSTPGLLETQYF.

The CDR3 DNA follows: TGTGCCAGCAACCAAGAGCGAGCAGATACGCAGTATTTT. Translating it yields CASNQERADTQYF. V usage is TRBV2 and J usage is TRBJ2-3; D is uncertain. The CDR3 totals 13 residues. Germline V gives CDR1 SNHLY, CDR2 FYNNEI. Trimming left V 7 bases short and J 4 bases short, with 12 bases between.

This clonotype was seen many times. The J gene is TRBJ2-7, the V gene TRBV6-1; D assignment may be TRBD1 or TRBD2 (5 bases each). CDR3 size: 14 residues. The germline gives CDR1 MNHNS, CDR2 SASEGT. V gave up 5 bases and J gave up 2 bases, with 13 bases separating them. CDR3 sequence (DNA): TGTGCCAGCAGTCGGGACCTGATAGCCTACGAGCAGTACTTC. Protein: CASSRDLIAYEQYF.

A remark on this clonotype: This may arise from a read error, as a much more abundant clone is one base away. The chain couples TRBV6-1 to TRBJ1-5; no firm D call. CDR1 and CDR2 (germline): MNHNS, SASEGT. The CDR3 has 14 residues. Trimming left V 1 base short and J 5 bases short, with 9 bases between. The DNA for the CDR3 is TGTGCCAGCAGTGAAGGGGTGGGCGATCAGCCCCAGCATTTT. It specifies CASSEGVGDQPQHF.